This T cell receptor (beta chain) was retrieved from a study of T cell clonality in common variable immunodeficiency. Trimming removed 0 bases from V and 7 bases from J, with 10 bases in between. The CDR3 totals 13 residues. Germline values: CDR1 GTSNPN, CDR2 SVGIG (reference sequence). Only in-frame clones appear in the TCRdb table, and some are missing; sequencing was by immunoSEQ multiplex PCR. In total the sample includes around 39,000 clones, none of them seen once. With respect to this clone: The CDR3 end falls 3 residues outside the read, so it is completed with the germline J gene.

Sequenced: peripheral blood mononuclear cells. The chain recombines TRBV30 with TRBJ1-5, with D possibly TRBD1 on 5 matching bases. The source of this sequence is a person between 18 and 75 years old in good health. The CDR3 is CAWSVSGRQPQHF. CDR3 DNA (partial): TGTGCCTGGAGTGTTTCAGGGCGCCAGCCC. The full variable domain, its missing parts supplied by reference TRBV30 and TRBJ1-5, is SQTIHQWPATLVQPVGSPLSLECTVEGTSNPNLYWYRQAAGRGLQLLFYSVGIGQISSEVPQNLSASRPQDRQFILSSKKLLLSDSGFYLCAWSVSGRQPQHFGDGTRLSIL.